The source of this TCR beta chain is a study of cytomegalovirus exposure and HLA in healthy donors. Primers for the PCR totalled 60 Vbeta and 13 Jbeta. Clones were sequenced by immunoSEQ multiplex PCR, and TCRdb holds only the in-frame ones, with some missing. This sample's clone table lists just over 200,000 clones. Sequenced material: PBMCs. The sequence was collected from a girl aged 2-15 years in good health and CMV-seropositive.

Here the CDR3 reads CASSSGTSGSNEQFF. The CDR3 DNA follows: TGTGCCAGCAGCTCCGGGACTAGCGGGAGCAATGAGCAGTTCTTC. This chain joins TRBV6-5 and TRBJ2-1, with TRBD2 matching over 14 bases. This CDR3 is built from 15 residues. Germline V gene lookup returns CDR1 MNHEY and CDR2 SVGAGI. V shed 6 bases, J shed 6 bases, and the junction held 4 bases outside the gene matches.